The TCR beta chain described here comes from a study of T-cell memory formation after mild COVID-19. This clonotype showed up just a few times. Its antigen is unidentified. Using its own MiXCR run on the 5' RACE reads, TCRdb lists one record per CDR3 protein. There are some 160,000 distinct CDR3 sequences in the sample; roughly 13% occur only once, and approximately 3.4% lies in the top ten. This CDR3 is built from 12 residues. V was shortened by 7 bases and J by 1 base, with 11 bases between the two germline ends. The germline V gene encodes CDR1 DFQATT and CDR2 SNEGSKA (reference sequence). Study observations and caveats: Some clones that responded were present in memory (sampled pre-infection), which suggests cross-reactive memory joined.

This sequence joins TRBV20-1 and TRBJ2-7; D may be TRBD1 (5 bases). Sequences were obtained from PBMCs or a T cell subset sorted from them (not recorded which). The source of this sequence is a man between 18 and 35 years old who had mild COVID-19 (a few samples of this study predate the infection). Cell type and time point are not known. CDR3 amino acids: CSVSAGSYEQYF. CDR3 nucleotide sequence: TGCAGTGTATCGGCAGGGTCCTACGAGCAGTACTTC.